This paragraph covers one T cell receptor beta chain sequence. Its antigen is still unknown. The V gene end was trimmed by 3 bases and the J gene end by 2 bases; junction bases not matched to a gene: 2. Germline V gives CDR1 SGHTA, CDR2 FQGTGA. This CDR3 is built from 14 residues. Amplification used 60 Vbeta primers and 13 Jbeta primers. Method: immunoSEQ multiplex PCR; TCRdb's copy keeps in-frame clones and lacks some. The sample holds some 160,000 clones, 60% to 80% seen once. The data originate from a study of cytomegalovirus exposure and HLA in healthy donors. Study-wide background: Within the Caucasian-associated ancestry cluster were 65% to 85% of the roughly 400 genotyped donors. Whole-study findings and limits: The majority of TCR sequences were rare, yet some public TCRs appeared in many donors. Sequencing had likely introduced a cluster of highly shared sequence variants as an artifact. In a later analysis, TCR beta V- and J-gene trimming was associated with a missense DCLRE1C variant.

The clonotype was recovered from a man aged 55 to 70 in good health and CMV-seronegative. Sequenced material: PBMCs. The chain uses TRBV7-3 and TRBJ2-3, with 7 bases that match TRBD1. CDR3 nucleotide sequence: TGTGCCAGCAGCTTGGACAGGTCCACAGATACGCAGTATTTT. Amino acid sequence: CASSLDRSTDTQYF. Combining the CDR3 with reference TRBV7-3 and TRBJ2-3 gives the whole variable domain GAGVSQTPSNKVTEKGKYVELRCDPISGHTALYWYRQSLGQGPEFLIYFQGTGAADDSGLPNDRFFAVRPEGSVSTLKIQRTERGDSAVYLCASSLDRSTDTQYFGPGTRLTVL.